The rows below give T cell receptor beta chains drawn from one sample of a study of T cells in localized non-small cell lung cancer. TCRdb keeps only in-frame clones here, not all; method: immunoSEQ multiplex PCR. The data show about 35,000 clones, with approximately 90% seen just once and about 11% held by the top ten. Sequencing used peripheral blood mononuclear cells, obtained before any cancer treatment. Receptors originate from a female donor older than 55 with stage II lung adenocarcinoma. The CDR3 runs from the conserved cysteine through the conserved F or W. D genes are given only for firm matches.

J gene | D gene | CDR3 length | V gene | CDR3 protein | CDR3 DNA
TRBJ2-2 | . | 14 | TRBV5-4 | CASSLNPNTGELFF | TGTGCCAGCAGCTTAAACCCGAACACCGGGGAGCTGTTTTTT
TRBJ1-2 | . | 11 | TRBV28 | CAITGNYGYTF | TGTGCCATCACAGGGAACTATGGCTACACCTTC
TRBJ2-6 | . | 13 | TRBV19 | CASSIGGLTVLTF | TGTGCCAGTAGTATCGGAGGCCTTACCGTCCTGACTTTC
TRBJ1-1 | . | 13 | TRBV28 | CASSPDWNTEAFF | TGTGCCAGCAGTCCGGACTGGAACACTGAAGCTTTCTTT
TRBJ2-7 | TRBD1 | 12 | TRBV29-1 | CSVRQGTYEQYF | TGCAGCGTGCGACAGGGCACCTACGAGCAGTACTTC
TRBJ2-7 | TRBD1 | 14 | TRBV11-2 | CASSLPGTAYEQYF | TGTGCCAGCAGTCTCCCCGGGACAGCGTACGAGCAGTACTTC
TRBJ1-2 | . | 14 | TRBV2 | CASSVGGFNYGYTF | TGTGCCAGCAGTGTGGGCGGATTTAACTATGGCTACACCTTC
TRBJ2-7 | . | 11 | TRBV30 | CAWSRDYEQYF | TGTGCCTGGAGCAGGGACTACGAGCAGTACTTC
TRBJ1-2 | . | 15 | TRBV7-2 | CASSLDVRIGYGYTF | TGTGCCAGCAGCTTAGATGTCAGAATTGGGTATGGCTACACCTTC
TRBJ2-6 | TRBD1 | 15 | TRBV5-1 | CASSSQGSGANVLTF | TGCGCCAGCAGCTCACAGGGGTCTGGGGCCAACGTCCTGACTTTC